This T cell receptor (beta chain) stems from a study of metastatic and nonmetastatic thyroid tumors. Study in general: It was across blood and tumor or nodule tissue from malignant and benign thyroid patients that repertoires were compared.

Methods used by the authors: To classify distant metastasis in papillary thyroid cancer, a model was built from CDR3 differences across clinicopathological groups. TCRdb reanalyzed the PCR reads with MiXCR. The V and J calls come from TCRdb's annotation, not from the publication. Of 10,000 to 15,000 clones listed, roughly an eighth are singletons. Study observations and caveats: For both blood and tumor, malignant thyroid tumors reportedly showed significantly higher TCR beta diversity than benign nodules did.

Trimming took off 1 base at V and 3 bases at J, with 13 bases between the two ends. This CDR3 has 15 residues. CDR1 is MGHRA and CDR2 is YSYEKL in the germline V gene. At least ten counts were recorded for this clone. Its antigen is unidentified. All patients reached thyroid surgery having received no treatment beforehand. The sequencing input was blood. This clonotype was obtained from a female donor with papillary thyroid cancer or a benign thyroid nodule (not recorded which). Some clones in this sample may be carry-over from other donors' samples. V gene TRBV4-1 combines with J gene TRBJ2-7; perhaps TRBD2 as D (6 bases). In DNA form, the CDR3 reads TGCGCCAGCAGCCAAGTTCCGGGACTGGACTACGAGCAGTACTTC. This sequence encodes CASSQVPGLDYEQYF.